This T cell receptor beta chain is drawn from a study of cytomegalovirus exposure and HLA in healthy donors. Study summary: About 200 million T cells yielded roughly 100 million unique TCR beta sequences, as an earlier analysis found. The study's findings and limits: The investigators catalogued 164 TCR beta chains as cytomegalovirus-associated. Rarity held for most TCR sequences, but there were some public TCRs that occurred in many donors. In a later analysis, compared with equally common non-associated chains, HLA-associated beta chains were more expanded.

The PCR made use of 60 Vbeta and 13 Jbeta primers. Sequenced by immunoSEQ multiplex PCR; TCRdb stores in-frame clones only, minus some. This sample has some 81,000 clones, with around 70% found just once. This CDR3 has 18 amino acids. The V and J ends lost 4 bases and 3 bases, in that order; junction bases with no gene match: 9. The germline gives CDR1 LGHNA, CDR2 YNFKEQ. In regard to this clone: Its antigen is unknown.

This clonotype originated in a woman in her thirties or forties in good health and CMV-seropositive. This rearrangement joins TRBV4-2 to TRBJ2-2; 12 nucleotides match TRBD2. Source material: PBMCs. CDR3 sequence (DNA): TGTGCCAGCAGCCCCATAAACCCTAGCGGGGGGGACACCGGGGAGCTGTTTTTT. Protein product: CASSPINPSGGDTGELFF.